These T cell receptor beta chains were read from a single sample in a study of T-cell reconstitution after alpha-beta-depleted transplantation in children. MiXCR was run by TCRdb on the PCR reads, yielding one entry per CDR3 protein. Here the sample spans around 92,000 distinct CDR3 sequences, 12% being singletons. Sample: PBMCs from the stem cell graft donor, taken from the stem cell graft. Receptor source: a human donor who donated a stem cell graft to a child with inherited bone marrow failure. The CDR3 runs from the conserved cysteine through the conserved F or W. Each record gives: V gene, J gene, clone size, D gene, CDR3 protein, CDR3 DNA. A D gene is named only where the DNA matches it firmly. Size values are once, few and many counts, or a class for expanded clones, and some rows have none.

V: TRBV11-2
J: TRBJ2-1
size: many
D: .
CDR3: CASSLRVQSYNEQFF
DNA: TGTGCCAGCAGCTTAAGGGTCCAATCCTACAATGAGCAGTTCTTC

V: TRBV10-3
J: TRBJ1-1
size: many
D: TRBD1
CDR3: CAISEGDRGRGNTEAFF
DNA: TGTGCCATCAGTGAGGGGGACAGGGGGCGAGGGAACACTGAAGCTTTCTTT

V: TRBV29-1
J: TRBJ1-5
size: many
D: TRBD1
CDR3: CSVRDRGNQPQHF
DNA: TGCAGCGTCAGGGACAGGGGAAATCAGCCCCAGCATTTT

V: TRBV29-1
J: TRBJ1-1
size: few
D: .
CDR3: CSVERLTANTEAFF
DNA: TGCAGCGTTGAGAGGTTGACGGCGAACACTGAAGCTTTCTTT

V: TRBV5-1
J: TRBJ2-7
size: many
D: .
CDR3: CAEARDGYEQYF
DNA: TGCGCAGAGGCCCGGGACGGTTACGAGCAGTACTTC

V: TRBV28
J: TRBJ1-2
size: many
D: TRBD1
CDR3: CASSPMTGGENGYTF
DNA: TGTGCCAGCAGCCCGATGACAGGGGGCGAAAATGGCTACACCTTC

V: TRBV6-1
J: TRBJ2-1
size: .
D: TRBD2
CDR3: CASRLSGGLNEQFF
DNA: TGTGCCAGCAGGCTTAGCGGGGGCCTGAATGAGCAGTTCTTC

V: TRBV5-1
J: TRBJ2-7
size: many
D: .
CDR3: CASSLGVGRGHEQYF
DNA: TGCGCCAGCAGCTTGGGCGTGGGCAGGGGCCACGAGCAGTACTTC

V: TRBV7-2
J: TRBJ1-5
size: .
D: TRBD1
CDR3: CASSSTGDSYQPPHF
DNA: TGTGCCAGCAGCTCTACAGGGGACTCTTATCAGCCCCCGCATTTT

V: TRBV5-1
J: TRBJ2-5
size: many
D: .
CDR3: CASSVNQETQYF
DNA: TGCGCCAGCAGCGTGAACCAAGAGACCCAGTACTTC

V: TRBV25-1
J: TRBJ2-2
size: many
D: .
CDR3: CASSRYGDGELFF
DNA: TGTGCCAGCAGTAGATACGGGGACGGGGAGCTGTTTTTT

V: TRBV9
J: TRBJ2-3
size: .
D: TRBD2
CDR3: CASSGLAGLDTQYF
DNA: TGTGCCAGCAGCGGACTAGCGGGACTGGATACGCAGTATTTT

V: TRBV4-1
J: TRBJ2-7
size: .
D: TRBD2
CDR3: CASSQAWASGDEQYF
DNA: TGCGCCAGCAGCCAAGCCTGGGCTAGCGGGGACGAGCAGTACTTC

V: TRBV5-1
J: TRBJ1-5
size: many
D: TRBD1
CDR3: CASHNRDSLSNQPQHF
DNA: TGCGCCAGCCATAACCGGGACAGTCTTAGCAATCAGCCCCAGCATTTT

V: TRBV20-1
J: TRBJ2-7
size: many
D: TRBD2
CDR3: CSAPISGNHEQYF
DNA: TGCAGTGCCCCCATTAGCGGGAACCACGAGCAGTACTTC

V: TRBV28
J: TRBJ1-6
size: .
D: .
CDR3: CASQGFGNSPLHF
DNA: TGTGCCAGCCAGGGGTTTGGTAATTCACCCCTCCACTTT

V: TRBV7-9
J: TRBJ2-1
size: many
D: TRBD2
CDR3: CASSILAGGLDEQFF
DNA: TGTGCCAGCAGCATCCTAGCGGGAGGGTTGGATGAGCAGTTCTTC

V: TRBV5-1
J: TRBJ1-6
size: many
D: .
CDR3: CASSLVPGGKRNSPLHF
DNA: TGCGCCAGCAGCTTGGTACCGGGGGGCAAGAGGAATTCACCCCTCCACTTT

V: TRBV20-1
J: TRBJ2-3
size: many
D: TRBD2
CDR3: CSVPNPGLAVADTQYF
DNA: TGCAGTGTTCCAAACCCGGGACTAGCGGTTGCGGATACGCAGTATTTT

V: TRBV30
J: TRBJ1-5
size: .
D: .
CDR3: CAWSGGGGQPQHF
DNA: TGTGCCTGGAGTGGAGGAGGTGGTCAGCCCCAGCATTTT

V: TRBV5-1
J: TRBJ2-2
size: many
D: TRBD2
CDR3: CASSLAGGDTGELFF
DNA: TGCGCCAGCAGTTTAGCGGGAGGAGACACCGGGGAGCTGTTTTTT

V: TRBV5-6
J: TRBJ2-7
size: many
D: .
CDR3: CASSLRSSIYEQYF
DNA: TGTGCCAGCAGCTTGAGGTCGAGCATCTACGAGCAGTACTTC

V: TRBV6-9
J: TRBJ2-6
size: .
D: .
CDR3: CASSYYGEQGWAGANVLTF
DNA: TGTGCCAGCAGTTATTACGGCGAGCAGGGGTGGGCTGGGGCCAACGTCCTGACTTTC

V: TRBV10-3
J: TRBJ2-5
size: .
D: TRBD1
CDR3: CAIRDTWTGGQETQYF
DNA: TGTGCCATCAGGGACACATGGACAGGGGGACAAGAGACCCAGTACTTC

V: TRBV24-1
J: TRBJ2-2
size: .
D: .
CDR3: CATSDPSVGPDTGELFF
DNA: TGTGCCACCAGTGACCCTTCGGTGGGTCCGGACACCGGGGAGCTGTTTTTT

V: TRBV6-1
J: TRBJ1-1
size: .
D: .
CDR3: CASSGVPNTEAFF
DNA: TGTGCCAGCAGTGGGGTGCCGAACACTGAAGCTTTCTTT

V: TRBV20-1
J: TRBJ2-2
size: many
D: .
CDR3: CSAREGSGIGELFF
DNA: TGCAGTGCTAGAGAGGGGTCGGGCATCGGGGAGCTGTTTTTT

V: TRBV12-3/TRBV12-4
J: TRBJ1-6
size: many
D: .
CDR3: CASSSRTSSPLHF
DNA: TGTGCCAGCAGTTCCCGGACCTCTTCACCCCTCCACTTT

V: TRBV7-9
J: TRBJ2-7
size: few
D: TRBD1
CDR3: CASSHGPGQGKEQYF
DNA: TGTGCCAGCAGCCATGGGCCGGGACAGGGGAAAGAGCAGTACTTC

V: TRBV11-2
J: TRBJ2-3
size: many
D: .
CDR3: CASSRDYTDTQYF
DNA: TGTGCCAGCAGTCGAGACTACACAGATACGCAGTATTTT

V: TRBV6-5
J: TRBJ1-3
size: many
D: .
CDR3: CASTSSGDTIYF
DNA: TGTGCCAGCACCTCCAGTGGTGACACCATATATTTT

V: TRBV11-2
J: TRBJ2-7
size: many
D: TRBD1
CDR3: CASSSLGTVDTYEQYF
DNA: TGTGCCAGCAGCTCACTTGGGACAGTCGACACCTACGAGCAGTACTTC

V: TRBV5-1
J: TRBJ2-1
size: many
D: .
CDR3: CASSLAGRVWEQFF
DNA: TGCGCCAGCAGCTTGGCCGGCAGGGTGTGGGAGCAGTTCTTC

V: TRBV10-3
J: TRBJ1-1
size: many
D: .
CDR3: CAIRQGRGTEAFF
DNA: TGTGCCATCAGGCAGGGGCGGGGAACTGAAGCTTTCTTT